Below, 32 T cell receptor beta chains from the same sample are listed, as sequenced in a study of cytomegalovirus exposure and HLA in healthy donors. Vbeta (60) and Jbeta (13) primers were used in the PCR. Libraries were prepared by immunoSEQ multiplex PCR; TCRdb keeps only in-frame clonotypes and omits some of them. Among 120,000 or so clones listed, roughly 80% were seen once. The source material was PBMCs. Receptor source: a woman between 50 and 59 years old in good health and CMV-seronegative.

About this clone itself: The same CDR3 can be traced to other DNA sequences in this sample. In DNA, the CDR3 is TGTGCCAGCAGCTTAGGTGGGCTTGGGTCACCCCTCCACTTT. This sequence encodes CASSLGGLGSPLHF. The rearrangement links TRBV7-9 to TRBJ1-6; D is undetermined. The CDR3 has 14 amino acids. Trimming left V 1 base short and J 10 bases short, with 11 bases between. The germline V gene encodes CDR1 SEHNR and CDR2 FQNEAQ (reference sequence).

J is TRBJ2-5 and V is TRBV7-6, with D maybe TRBD1 (5 bases). V shed 0 bases and J shed 3 bases, with 17 bases lying between them. Germline CDR1 is SGHVS and CDR2 is FNYEAQ. CDR3 length: 17 amino acids. CDR3 amino acids: CASSLALLETREETQYF. For the CDR3, the DNA is TGTGCCAGCAGCTTAGCACTTCTCGAAACCAGGGAAGAGACCCAGTACTTC. The variable domain in full, with the rest retrieved from reference TRBV7-6 and TRBJ2-5, is GAGVSQSPRYKVTKRGQDVALRCDPISGHVSLYWYRQALGQGPEFLTYFNYEAQQDKSGLPNDRFSAERPEGSISTLTIQRTEQRDSAMYRCASSLALLETREETQYFGPGTRLLVL.

The gene calls are TRBV28 and TRBJ1-2, with TRBD1 matching 11 bases. The CDR3 has 15 residues. The germline V gene encodes CDR1 MDHEN and CDR2 SYDVKM. V was clipped by 3 bases and J by 9 bases; unmatched bases: 9. CDR3: CASSLWTGGAARYTF. For the CDR3, the DNA is TGTGCCAGCAGTTTGTGGACAGGGGGCGCCGCCCGCTACACCTTC.

The chain carries TRBV5-1 and TRBJ2-3; tentatively, D is TRBD2 (5 bases). Germline CDR1 reads SGHRS; CDR2 reads YFSETQ. The V gene lost 5 bases and the J gene lost 4 bases, with 11 bases spanning the gap. The CDR3 runs 13 residues. The CDR3, as DNA: TGCGCCAGCAGGCGAGGAGCGGCAGATACGCAGTATTTT. Encoded protein: CASRRGAADTQYF.

The chain couples TRBV5-1 to TRBJ2-7, with a weak D call TRBD2 (6 bases). Trimming removed 0 bases at V and 5 bases at J, with 15 bases between. Germline V gene data show CDR1 as SGHRS and CDR2 as YFSETQ. CDR3 length equals 15 residues. The DNA of the CDR3 is TGCGCCAGCAGCTTGGGGTCCGGGAGTTTCGACGAGCAGTACTTC. It translates to CASSLGSGSFDEQYF.

This chain uses TRBV18 with TRBJ1-2; D may be TRBD1 (6 bases). Germline V gene data show CDR1 as KGHSH and CDR2 as LQKENI. The CDR3 is 16 residues long. With 3 bases removed from V and 1 base from J, the gap between germline ends came to 15 bases. In DNA form, the CDR3 reads TGTGCCAGCTCACCTAACCCGACAGGAAGTAACTATGGCTACACCTTC. Translating gives CASSPNPTGSNYGYTF.

This rearrangement joins TRBV27 to TRBJ1-2; D unresolved. Trimming took 4 bases from V and 2 from J, leaving 5 bases between them. Germline assignment: CDR1 MNHEY and CDR2 SMNVEV (reference sequence). The CDR3 is 12 amino acids. In DNA, the CDR3 is TGTGCCAGCAGTTCCGGGAACTATGGCTACACCTTC. Its protein product is CASSSGNYGYTF.

The chain employs TRBV6-1 and TRBJ1-2, with D unresolved. Trimming shortened V by 3 bases and J by 8 bases, and 7 bases separated the two germline ends. Germline V gives CDR1 MNHNS, CDR2 SASEGT. This CDR3 has 11 amino acids. CDR3 in DNA: TGTGCCAGCAGTGAGTGGAGGGGCTACACCTTC. Translation gives CASSEWRGYTF.

The J gene is TRBJ2-7, the V gene TRBV18, with TRBD1 matching over 9 bases. J was trimmed by 3 bases and V by 10 bases; bases with no gene match: 10. Germline V gives CDR1 KGHSH, CDR2 LQKENI. The CDR3 is 14 amino acids. The CDR3, as DNA: TGTGCCACCGCCGCGGGACAGGGCCTCTACGAGCAGTACTTC. Its protein product is CATAAGQGLYEQYF.

In this sample, this clone turned up once. The chain uses TRBV27 and TRBJ2-7; perhaps TRBD2 as D (6 bases). Germline V gene sequence: CDR1 MNHEY, CDR2 SMNVEV (reference sequence). The CDR3 has 17 amino acids. Trimming shortened V by 5 bases and J by 3 bases, and 23 bases separated the two germline ends. CDR3 nucleotide sequence: TGTGCCAGCAGTCTTCGGGTTAGCGGATTACCCTACTACGAGCAGTACTTC. Its translation: CASSLRVSGLPYYEQYF.

The chain has TRBV5-6 and TRBJ1-5, with 9 bases that match TRBD1. The CDR3 length is 15 residues. With V trimmed by 1 base and J by 6 bases, 5 bases remained unmatched. Germline V CDR1 and CDR2: SGHDT, YYEEEE. The CDR3 spells CASSLRQGVVQPQHF. Written as DNA, the CDR3 is TGTGCCAGCAGCTTGAGACAGGGGGTAGTTCAGCCCCAGCATTTT. The variable domain in full, completed from reference TRBV5-6 and TRBJ1-5, reads DAGVTQSPTHLIKTRGQQVTLRCSPKSGHDTVSWYQQALGQGPQFIFQYYEEEERQRGNFPDRFSGHQFPNYSSELNVNALLLGDSALYLCASSLRQGVVQPQHFGDGTRLSIL.

This clone was counted only a few times. This chain connects TRBV2 to TRBJ2-3, with TRBD2 matching over 15 bases. After removal of 6 bases from V and 4 bases from J, the junction contained 5 bases not matched to a gene. The CDR3 runs 16 residues. CDR1 is SNHLY, CDR2 FYNNEI, per germline. The CDR3 bases are TGTGCCAGCAGCGGTGGGACTAGCGGGAGGTCAGATACGCAGTATTTT. Translation: CASSGGTSGRSDTQYF.

The chain employs TRBV4-1 and TRBJ1-1; D unresolved. Between the trimmed V and J ends, which lost 1 base and 3 bases, there was a span of 15 bases. CDR1 and CDR2 from the germline V gene are MGHRA and YSYEKL. The length of the CDR3 is 16 residues. The CDR3 reads CASSQVHPFSDTEAFF. Written as DNA, the CDR3 is TGCGCCAGCAGCCAAGTTCACCCATTTTCGGACACTGAAGCTTTCTTT.

The chain links TRBV15 to TRBJ1-1, with a tentative D call TRBD1 (5 bases). CDR1 is LNHNV, CDR2 YYDKDF, per germline (reference sequence). The CDR3 length is 13 residues. The V gene lost 5 bases and the J gene lost 2 bases, with 9 bases spanning the gap. The CDR3 sequence: CATSFQGNTEAFF. The DNA for the CDR3 is TGTGCCACCAGCTTTCAGGGTAACACTGAAGCTTTCTTT.

There are a few counts of this clone. V gene TRBV10-3 combines with J gene TRBJ2-2; a possible D gene is TRBD1 (6 bases). The germline gives CDR1 ENHRY, CDR2 SYGVKD. V was shortened by 6 bases and J by 7 bases, with 12 bases between the two germline ends. The CDR3 is made up of 13 amino acids. The CDR3 DNA reads TGTGCCATCAGGGGCCAGGGGCACGGGGAGCTGTTTTTT. Translating it yields CAIRGQGHGELFF.

This chain links TRBV30 with TRBJ2-5; TRBD2 matches at 9 bases. Trimming at V came to 2 bases and at J to 3 bases, leaving 4 bases not matched to a gene. The germline gives CDR1 GTSNPN, CDR2 SVGIG (reference sequence). This CDR3 region has 14 residues. The CDR3 loop is CAWSHRGREETQYF. The CDR3 DNA is TGTGCCTGGAGTCATCGCGGGAGGGAAGAGACCCAGTACTTC.

This sequence joins TRBV4-3 and TRBJ2-7, with D hard to call. The germline CDR1 and CDR2 sequences are LGHNA and YSLEER. The CDR3 totals 13 residues. Trimming took off 3 bases at V and 6 bases at J, with 12 bases between the two ends. The chain's CDR3 is CASSQAGYGEQYF. The CDR3 nucleotides are TGCGCCAGCAGCCAGGCCGGGTATGGCGAGCAGTACTTC.

V gene TRBV9 combines with J gene TRBJ2-3, with 13 bases identical to TRBD2. CDR1 and CDR2 (germline): SGDLS, YYNGEE. After removal of 3 bases from V and 5 bases from J, the junction contained 6 bases not matched to a gene. The CDR3 has 16 amino acids. CDR3 region: CASSGLAGGSIDTQYF. The CDR3 DNA reads TGTGCCAGCAGCGGACTAGCGGGAGGTTCTATAGATACGCAGTATTTT.

The chain combines TRBV2 with TRBJ1-1, with 8 bases fitting TRBD1. CDR3 length: 14 residues. J was trimmed by 4 bases and V by 7 bases; bases with no gene match: 8. CDR1 SNHLY and CDR2 FYNNEI come from the germline V gene. The CDR3 here is CASMLDRVTTEAFF. In nucleotides, the CDR3 is TGTGCCAGCATGCTGGACAGGGTAACCACTGAAGCTTTCTTT.

This clone has a handful of counts. The chain is built from TRBV11-3 and TRBJ2-3, with D tentatively TRBD2 (5 bases). The V gene lost 1 base and the J gene lost 0 bases, with 17 bases spanning the gap. The CDR3 covers 18 residues. From germline, CDR1 is SGHNT and CDR2 YENEEA. The CDR3 DNA follows: TGTGCCAGCAGCTTAGTTGACGACGGGGATCCTAGCACAGATACGCAGTATTTT. This sequence encodes CASSLVDDGDPSTDTQYF. Looking up the rest from reference TRBV11-3 and TRBJ2-3 gives the full variable domain: EAGVVQSPRYKIIEKKQPVAFWCNPISGHNTLYWYLQNLGQGPELLIRYENEEAVDDSQLPKDRFSAERLKGVDSTLKIQPAELGDSAVYLCASSLVDDGDPSTDTQYFGPGTRLTVL.

This chain joins TRBV9 and TRBJ2-7, with D perhaps matching TRBD1 (5 bases). The V end lost 4 bases, the J end lost 3 bases, and 17 bases lay between the germline ends. CDR1 and CDR2 from the germline V gene are SGDLS and YYNGEE. The CDR3 extends over 15 amino acids. The CDR3 loop reads CASSPQDEGNYEQYF. CDR3 nucleotides: TGTGCCAGCAGCCCACAGGACGAAGGGAACTACGAGCAGTACTTC.

The chain carries TRBV7-3 and TRBJ2-1, with TRBD1 identical over 9 bases. CDR3 length: 16 amino acids. V trimming: 4 bases; J trimming: 0 bases; junction bases outside the gene matches: 4. Germline values: CDR1 SGHTA, CDR2 FQGTGA. CDR3 in DNA: TGTGCCAGCAGCTCAACAGGGGGCAGCTCCTACAATGAGCAGTTCTTC. Its translation: CASSSTGGSSYNEQFF.

This clone was observed a handful of times. This chain joins TRBV7-9 and TRBJ2-5; 9 positions agree with TRBD1. The DNA end is more similar to TRBJ2-7, so the J call may be wrong. The CDR3 extends over 13 amino acids. Germline V gives CDR1 SEHNR, CDR2 FQNEAQ (reference sequence). This CDR3 reads CASRSDRGYEQYF. For the CDR3, the DNA is TGTGCCAGCAGGTCAGACAGGGGGTACGAGCAGTACTTC.

V is TRBV6-5 and J is TRBJ2-7, with D possibly matching TRBD2 (5 bases). Looked up from germline, CDR1 is MNHEY and CDR2 is SVGAGI. The V end was cut by 8 bases, the J end by 2 bases, with 13 bases between. This CDR3 has 13 residues. CDR3 DNA sequence: TGTGCCAGCTCGGACGGGATCCCCTACGAGCAGTACTTC. Its protein is CASSDGIPYEQYF.

This clone has just a few counts. The chain has TRBV28 and TRBJ2-1, with a possible D match to TRBD1 (6 bases). Germline V gives CDR1 MDHEN, CDR2 SYDVKM. The CDR3 sequence is 16 residues long. V was cut by 7 bases and J by 9 bases, with 25 bases left in between. For the CDR3, the DNA is TGTGCCAGCATTCGGTTGGGGGCAGGGTGGCCCGGTGAGCAGTTCTTC. It yields the protein CASIRLGAGWPGEQFF.

J is TRBJ2-5 and V is TRBV7-9; 10 bases align to TRBD1. Germline CDR1 reads SEHNR; CDR2 reads FQNEAQ (reference sequence). V trimming: 3 bases; J trimming: 3 bases; junction bases outside the gene matches: 7. This CDR3 is 16 amino acids long. The CDR3 coding sequence is TGTGCCAGCAGCTTTCAACGCGGGACAGGGGAAGAGACCCAGTACTTC. Translation gives CASSFQRGTGEETQYF.

J is TRBJ2-2 and V is TRBV28; D unclear. The CDR3 consists of 13 residues. Germline-derived CDR1 and CDR2 are MDHEN and SYDVKM. V shed 5 bases and J shed 6 bases, with 10 bases lying between them. In DNA, the CDR3 is TGTGCCAGCAGTCCCCCGGTCGCCGGGGAGCTGTTTTTT. As protein: CASSPPVAGELFF.

This clone was detected only a few times. This chain uses TRBV5-1 with TRBJ2-3, with 7 bases lining up with TRBD2. Germline loops: CDR1 SGHRS, CDR2 YFSETQ. J gave up 2 bases and V 5 bases, and 11 bases lay outside the gene matches. This CDR3 is built from 16 residues. CDR3 in amino acids: CASRTGGAGDTDTQYF. In nucleotides, the CDR3 is TGCGCCAGCAGAACCGGTGGCGCGGGGGACACAGATACGCAGTATTTT. The full variable domain, with the rest looked up from reference TRBV5-1 and TRBJ2-3, is KAGVTQTPRYLIKTRGQQVTLSCSPISGHRSVSWYQQTPGQGLQFLFEYFSETQRNKGNFPGRFSGRQFSNSRSEMNVSTLELGDSALYLCASRTGGAGDTDTQYFGPGTRLTVL.

The gene calls are TRBV18 and TRBJ2-3, with 8 bases aligning to TRBD1. The CDR3 is 14 residues long. The J segment lost 3 bases and the V segment lost 3 bases, leaving 2 bases of the junction unmatched. Per the germline V gene, CDR1 is KGHSH and CDR2 is LQKENI. The CDR3 protein is CASSPRTGTDTQYF. The CDR3 nucleotides read TGTGCCAGCTCACCCCGGACAGGGACAGATACGCAGTATTTT.

The chain combines TRBV4-1 with TRBJ2-5, with a possible D match to TRBD2 (5 bases). This CDR3 is built from 16 residues. The ends were cut back, 1 base at V and 2 bases at J, with 14 bases in the middle. CDR1 and CDR2 from the germline V gene are MGHRA and YSYEKL. The DNA of the CDR3 is TGCGCCAGCAGCCAAGTCTGGGATGGACTGCAAGAGACCCAGTACTTC. This encodes CASSQVWDGLQETQYF.

This clone has just one count. At one end the junction does not follow the germline gene, possibly because of a read error. The chain recombines TRBV7-9 with TRBJ1-4; a weak D match, TRBD1 (5 bases). Germline assignment: CDR1 SEHNR and CDR2 FQNEAQ (reference sequence). This CDR3 spans 14 amino acids. The DNA for the CDR3 is TGTTCCAGCAGCCGGGACTTAGAAGGAGAAAAACTGTTTTTT. Its translation: CSSSRDLEGEKLFF. The whole variable domain, remainder taken from reference TRBV7-9 and TRBJ1-4, is DTGVSQNPRHKITKRGQNVTFRCDPISEHNRLYWYRQTLGQGPEFLTYFQNEAQLEKSRLLSDRFSAERPKGSFSTLEIQRTEQGDSAMYLCSSSRDLEGEKLFFGSGTQLSVL.

A remark on this clone: This CDR3 is also generated by other DNA sequences in the sample. CDR3 amino acids: CASSPTGYEQYF. For the CDR3, the DNA is TGTGCCAGCAGTCCAACAGGGTACGAGCAGTACTTC. V usage is TRBV7-9 and J usage is TRBJ2-7; perhaps TRBD1 as D (6 bases). The germline CDR1 and CDR2 sequences are SEHNR and FQNEAQ (reference sequence). With 6 bases removed from V and 4 bases from J, the gap between germline ends came to 10 bases. The CDR3 extends over 12 amino acids. Full variable domain (remainder filled in from reference TRBV7-9 and TRBJ2-7): DTGVSQNPRHKITKRGQNVTFRCDPISEHNRLYWYRQTLGQGPEFLTYFQNEAQLEKSRLLSDRFSAERPKGSFSTLEIQRTEQGDSAMYLCASSPTGYEQYFGPGTRLTVT.